At least ten counts were recorded for the clone carrying this T cell receptor (beta chain). The antigen remains unidentified. This sample was taken from a study of CD8 T cells in ankylosing spondylitis. Trimming pared 6 bases from V and 2 bases from J, leaving 12 bases between. CDR1 and CDR2 (germline): DFQATT, SNEGSKA (reference sequence). The length of the CDR3 is 13 residues. TCRdb analysed the 5' RACE reads with MiXCR anew, one entry per CDR3 protein. The repertoire has about 320,000 distinct CDR3 sequences, around 10% of them found once; the top ten carry roughly 9.1%. Study findings and constraints: There was reportedly significant enrichment of clones that were disease-linked in matched ankylosing spondylitis synovial fluid.

V is TRBV20-1 and J is TRBJ2-3; maybe TRBD1 (5 bases). The receptor was isolated from a female donor with ankylosing spondylitis or in good health (not recorded which). The sequencing sample was made of blood, either unsorted or a sorted T cell fraction (not recorded which). Written as DNA, the CDR3 is TGCAGTGCCCCGGAACAGGTCACAGATACGCAGTATTTT. It translates to CSAPEQVTDTQYF.